The 16 T cell receptor beta chains reported below all come from one sample, sequenced in a study of T cell repertoires in cytomegalovirus infection. Using its own MiXCR run on the reads, TCRdb lists one record per CDR3 protein. Of 150,000 to 200,000 distinct CDR3 sequences in the sample, approximately 15% were seen once. Sample: PBMCs. Receptors were obtained from a human donor in good health (CMV status not recorded). Some clones in this sample may be carry-over from other donors' samples.

This clonotype was counted a few times. The chain uses TRBV28 and TRBJ2-6; no definite D call. The CDR3 length is 14 residues. Trimming took 5 bases from V and 0 from J, leaving 5 bases between them. Germline CDR1 MDHEN, CDR2 SYDVKM. The CDR3 DNA sequence: TGTGCCAGCAGTACGCCCTCTGGGGCCAACGTCCTGACTTTC. This codes for CASSTPSGANVLTF. The whole variable domain, remainder taken from reference TRBV28 and TRBJ2-6, is DVKVTQSSRYLVKRTGEKVFLECVQDMDHENMFWYRQDPGLGLRLIYFSYDVKMKEKGDIPEGYSVSREKKERFSLILESASTNQTSMYLCASSTPSGANVLTFGAGSRLTVL.

The rearrangement joins TRBV20-1 to TRBJ2-7; 7 bases fit TRBD1. Trimming at V came to 5 bases and at J to 3 bases, leaving 7 bases not matched to a gene. The CDR3 is 13 residues long. Germline lookup yields CDR1 DFQATT and CDR2 SNEGSKA (reference sequence). The DNA for the CDR3 is TGCAGTGCTGCCGGGACAGCGGTCTACGAGCAGTACTTC. It is translated as CSAAGTAVYEQYF.

This clonotype was recorded a few times. The rearrangement links TRBV28 to TRBJ2-7, with a tentative D call TRBD2 (6 bases). Between the trimmed V and J ends, which lost 7 bases and 4 bases, there was a span of 17 bases. The germline V gene encodes CDR1 MDHEN and CDR2 SYDVKM. The CDR3 totals 14 residues. This CDR3 is CASTDGGPGYEQYF. The CDR3 DNA is TGTGCCAGCACCGATGGAGGGCCTGGGTACGAGCAGTACTTC.

The chain uses TRBV7-6 and TRBJ2-1, with 7 bases fitting TRBD2. CDR3 length: 14 residues. The germline V gene has CDR1 SGHVS and CDR2 FNYEAQ. V was pared by 1 base and J by 7 bases, with 4 bases of the junction left unmatched. CDR3 bases: TGTGCCAGCAGCTTAGGCGGGAGCAGGAATGAGCAGTTCTTC. This sequence encodes CASSLGGSRNEQFF.

This sequence joins TRBV18 and TRBJ1-2, with D perhaps TRBD1 (5 bases). Germline assignment: CDR1 KGHSH and CDR2 LQKENI. The CDR3 loop spans 13 amino acids. The ends were cut back, 6 bases at V and 5 bases at J, with 13 bases in the middle. The CDR3 DNA is TGTGCCAGCTCCGCAGGGACCTTTTATGGCTACACCTTC. Encoded protein: CASSAGTFYGYTF.

The chain is built from TRBV6-2 or TRBV6-3 and TRBJ2-5; D call uncertain. The germline V gene has CDR1 MNHEY and CDR2 SVGEGT. Trimming stripped 2 bases from V and 4 bases from J, with 14 bases between. The CDR3 totals 15 residues. The DNA of the CDR3 is TGTGCCAGCAGTTACGATGGACCAAAGGGAGAGACCCAGTACTTC. Encoded protein: CASSYDGPKGETQYF.

CDR3 sequence (DNA): TGTGCCAGCAGTCACGGCAGCAATGAGCAGTTCTTC. It yields the protein CASSHGSNEQFF. V gene TRBV6-6 combines with J gene TRBJ2-1; D not resolved. CDR1 and CDR2 from the germline V gene are MNHNY and SVGAGI (reference sequence). V lost 5 bases and J 6 bases, leaving 8 bases between the germline ends. The CDR3 runs 12 residues.

In its sample, this clonotype was seen many times. The chain combines TRBV4-2 with TRBJ2-5; 8 bases are shared with TRBD2. With 1 base clipped from V and 1 base from J, the junction kept 2 bases outside the gene matches. The CDR3 contains 15 residues. Per the germline V gene, CDR1 is LGHNA and CDR2 is YNFKEQ. This chain's CDR3 is CASSQAGGTQETQYF. The CDR3 bases are TGTGCCAGCAGCCAAGCGGGAGGGACCCAAGAGACCCAGTACTTC.

V is TRBV15 and J is TRBJ1-1, with a weak D call TRBD1 (5 bases). CDR3 length equals 15 residues. V gave up 0 bases and J gave up 1 base, with 9 bases separating them. Per the germline V gene, CDR1 is LNHNV and CDR2 is YYDKDF (reference sequence). The CDR3: CATSRDAGENTEAFF. As DNA, the CDR3 is TGTGCCACCAGCAGAGATGCGGGGGAGAACACTGAAGCTTTCTTT.

The CDR3 sequence: CASVPDRRGYEQYF. The DNA of the CDR3 is TGTGCCAGCGTCCCCGACAGGCGAGGCTACGAGCAGTACTTC. The chain employs TRBV6-5 and TRBJ2-7; TRBD1 might be the D (6 bases). With 8 bases removed from V and 3 bases from J, the gap between germline ends came to 17 bases. The CDR3 length is 14 residues. The germline gives CDR1 MNHEY, CDR2 SVGAGI.

V and J are TRBV12-3 or TRBV12-4 and TRBJ1-4, with D possibly matching TRBD1 (5 bases). Deletions cut 6 bases from V and 14 bases from J, with 13 bases between. CDR3 size: 11 residues. The CDR3 loop is CASSRYRDLFF. The CDR3 bases are TGTGCCAGCAGCCGCTACCGGGACCTGTTTTTT.

This clonotype turned up a few times. This sequence joins TRBV11-2 and TRBJ2-7; no reliable D call. The CDR3 covers 15 residues. V gave up 1 base and J gave up 0 bases, with 10 bases separating them. CDR1 is SGHAT, CDR2 FQNNGV, per germline. The CDR3 loop is CASSLGSVSSYEQYF. The CDR3 DNA reads TGTGCCAGCAGCTTAGGATCCGTTAGCTCCTACGAGCAGTACTTC.

On this clonotype itself: The junction departs from the called germline gene at one end, perhaps through a read error. This chain links TRBV6-7 with TRBJ1-5, with D perhaps matching TRBD1 (5 bases). TRBV6-7 counts as an open reading frame of uncertain function. This CDR3 is 17 amino acids long. The CDR3 DNA sequence: TGTGCCAGCAGTCACTCGGACACCTTCTTTAGGAATCAGCCCCAGCATTTT. Translated, it gives CASSHSDTFFRNQPQHF.

There are a few counts of this clonotype. The rearrangement uses TRBV5-1 and TRBJ1-1, with 8 bases fitting TRBD1. Trimming at V came to 7 bases and at J to 1 base, leaving 9 bases not matched to a gene. CDR3 length equals 15 residues. Germline V CDR1 and CDR2: SGHRS, YFSETQ. CDR3 residues: CASSDTGGGNTEAFF. The CDR3 DNA is TGCGCCAGCTCCGACACAGGGGGAGGGAACACTGAAGCTTTCTTT.

This clonotype was seen many times. This rearrangement joins TRBV7-8 to TRBJ2-2, with D hard to call. V was shortened by 3 bases and J by 4 bases, with 12 bases between the two germline ends. This CDR3 region has 15 residues. Germline V gene sequence: CDR1 SGHVS, CDR2 FQNEAQ. The CDR3 DNA follows: TGTGCCAGCAGCTTTCTGTCAAGGCTCACCGGGGAGCTGTTTTTT. Encoded protein: CASSFLSRLTGELFF.

This clonotype has a count of ten or more. The chain employs TRBV6-2 or TRBV6-3 and TRBJ2-7, with 9 bases aligning to TRBD1. V shed 2 bases and J 2 bases; nucleotides not matched to a gene: 16. The CDR3 spans 19 residues. Germline V gene data show CDR1 as MNHEY and CDR2 as SVGEGT. This CDR3 reads CASSYPFGPGQGVTYEQYF. The DNA for the CDR3 is TGTGCCAGCAGTTACCCATTCGGACCGGGACAGGGTGTCACCTACGAGCAGTACTTC.